The next 13 T cell receptor beta chains were all read from a single sample in a study of cytomegalovirus exposure and HLA in healthy donors. Profiling relied on immunoSEQ multiplex PCR, and the TCRdb table lists in-frame clones only, not all of them. The top ten hold approximately 2% of the sample, which has 150,000 or so clones, approximately 86% seen once. Source material: PBMCs. The receptors shown here come from a human donor in good health.

This clone was detected only a few times. This sequence joins TRBV5-1 and TRBJ1-2, with TRBD1 identical over 8 bases. This CDR3 is built from 13 residues. The germline V gene encodes CDR1 SGHRS and CDR2 YFSETQ. V trimming: 3 bases; J trimming: 8 bases; junction bases outside the gene matches: 6. In nucleotides, the CDR3 is TGCGCCAGCAGCTCCCCGGACAGGGACGGCTACACCTTC. Its translation: CASSSPDRDGYTF.

This chain links TRBV23-1 with TRBJ2-7; D remains unclear. TRBV23-1 is an open reading frame whose function is uncertain. This CDR3 has 13 amino acids. V was pared by 2 bases and J by 3 bases, with 8 bases between. The CDR3, as DNA: TGCGCCAGCAGTCAACTAGACGGCTACGAGCAGTACTTC. This encodes CASSQLDGYEQYF.

The genes are TRBV5-8 and TRBJ2-5, with a possible D match to TRBD1 (5 bases). Germline CDR1 and CDR2: SGHTS and YDEGEE. Between the trimmed V and J ends, which lost 0 bases and 1 base, there was a span of 10 bases. This CDR3 contains 15 residues. CDR3 protein: CASSLEGWIQETQYF. The CDR3, as DNA: TGTGCCAGCAGCTTGGAGGGGTGGATCCAAGAGACCCAGTACTTC. Variable domain in full (rest from reference TRBV5-8 and TRBJ2-5): EAGVTQSPTHLIKTRGQQATLRCSPISGHTSVYWYQQALGLGLQFLLWYDEGEERNRGNFPPRFSGRQFPNYSSELNVNALELEDSALYLCASSLEGWIQETQYFGPGTRLLVL.

The chain couples TRBV2 to TRBJ2-7; no definite D call. V lost 0 bases and J 3 bases, leaving 6 bases between the germline ends. CDR1 and CDR2 (germline): SNHLY, FYNNEI. The CDR3 length is 13 residues. CDR3 region: CASSEASSYEQYF. In nucleotides, the CDR3 is TGTGCCAGCAGTGAAGCTAGCAGCTACGAGCAGTACTTC.

The rearrangement joins TRBV7-6 to TRBJ2-7, with TRBD2 matching over 7 bases. Germline CDR1 is SGHVS and CDR2 is FNYEAQ. With V trimmed by 2 bases and J by 2 bases, 15 bases remained unmatched. There are 18 residues in the CDR3. CDR3 loop: CASSLRSGTRLGAYEQYF. DNA for the CDR3: TGTGCCAGCAGCTTACGGAGCGGGACCCGGCTAGGCGCCTACGAGCAGTACTTC. Full variable domain (rest looked up from reference TRBV7-6 and TRBJ2-7): GAGVSQSPRYKVTKRGQDVALRCDPISGHVSLYWYRQALGQGPEFLTYFNYEAQQDKSGLPNDRFSAERPEGSISTLTIQRTEQRDSAMYRCASSLRSGTRLGAYEQYFGPGTRLTVT.

This chain connects TRBV18 to TRBJ1-5; TRBD1 aligns across 7 bases. In germline, CDR1 is KGHSH, CDR2 LQKENI. Trimming took 3 bases from V and 6 from J; bases not matched to a gene: 5. The CDR3 has 14 residues. The CDR3 nucleotides are TGTGCCAGCTCACCGAAGAGGGGGCTTCAGCCCCAGCATTTT. Translated, it gives CASSPKRGLQPQHF.

The gene calls are TRBV4-2 and TRBJ2-3, with a possible D match to TRBD2 (5 bases). CDR3 length: 15 amino acids. The germline gives CDR1 LGHNA, CDR2 YNFKEQ. Trimming stripped 0 bases from V and 2 bases from J, with 9 bases between. CDR3 in amino acids: CASSQESGFTDTQYF. Written as DNA, the CDR3 is TGTGCCAGCAGCCAAGAAAGCGGATTCACAGATACGCAGTATTTT.

This chain links TRBV4-1 with TRBJ2-1, with 7 positions matching TRBD2. Per germline, CDR1 MGHRA and CDR2 YSYEKL. Unmatched junction bases numbered 4, after V lost 1 base and J lost 4 bases. This CDR3 contains 15 residues. CDR3 region: CASSQAGDYYNEQFF. The CDR3 nucleotides read TGCGCCAGCAGCCAAGCGGGGGACTATTACAATGAGCAGTTCTTC.

The chain couples TRBV27 to TRBJ1-2; TRBD1 matches 7 bases. Trimming took 5 bases from V and 2 from J; bases not matched to a gene: 5. The germline CDR1 and CDR2 sequences are MNHEY and SMNVEV (reference sequence). The CDR3 is 14 residues long. The CDR3 DNA reads as TGTGCCAGCAGTCCACAGGGGCGGAACTATGGCTACACCTTC. It is translated as CASSPQGRNYGYTF.

The CDR3 DNA sequence: TGTGCCAGCAGTTCCGCGAACACCGGGGAGCTGTTTTTT. It is translated as CASSSANTGELFF. The chain has TRBV28 and TRBJ2-2; D remains unclear. This CDR3 spans 13 amino acids. CDR1 is MDHEN and CDR2 is SYDVKM in the germline V gene. V was shortened by 4 bases and J by 0 bases, with 3 bases between the two germline ends.

This sequence joins TRBV7-3 and TRBJ2-1; the D gene is possibly TRBD2 (6 bases). This CDR3 contains 14 residues. The germline V gene encodes CDR1 SGHTA and CDR2 FQGTGA. Trimming stripped 2 bases from V and 6 bases from J, with 11 bases between. CDR3 nucleotides: TGTGCCAGCAGCTTACTACCTAGCGTCAATGAGCAGTTCTTC. It codes for CASSLLPSVNEQFF.

This chain connects TRBV5-1 to TRBJ2-1; perhaps TRBD2 as D (5 bases). Trimming took 0 bases from V and 7 from J, leaving 11 bases between them. Germline V gene sequence: CDR1 SGHRS, CDR2 YFSETQ. The CDR3 contains 14 residues. The CDR3 protein is CASSLERAGNEQFF. CDR3 sequence (DNA): TGCGCCAGCAGCTTGGAGAGGGCCGGGAATGAGCAGTTCTTC.

The J gene is TRBJ1-1, the V gene TRBV25-1; the match to TRBD1 covers 7 bases. The V and J ends lost 2 bases and 0 bases, in that order; junction bases with no gene match: 3. Germline V gene lookup returns CDR1 MGHDK and CDR2 SYGVNS. The CDR3 runs to 15 residues. The CDR3 DNA follows: TGTGCCAGCAGTGAACCCGGACAGGTGAACACTGAAGCTTTCTTT. This encodes CASSEPGQVNTEAFF.